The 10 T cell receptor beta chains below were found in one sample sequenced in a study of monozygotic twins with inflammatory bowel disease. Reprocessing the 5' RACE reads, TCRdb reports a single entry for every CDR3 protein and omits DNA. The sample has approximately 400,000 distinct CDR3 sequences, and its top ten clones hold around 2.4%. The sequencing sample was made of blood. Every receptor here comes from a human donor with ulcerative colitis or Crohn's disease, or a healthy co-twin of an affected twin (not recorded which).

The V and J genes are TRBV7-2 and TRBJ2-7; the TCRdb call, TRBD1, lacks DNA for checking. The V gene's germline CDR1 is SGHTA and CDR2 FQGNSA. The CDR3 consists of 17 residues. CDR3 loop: CASSLVVDRVSAYEQYF.

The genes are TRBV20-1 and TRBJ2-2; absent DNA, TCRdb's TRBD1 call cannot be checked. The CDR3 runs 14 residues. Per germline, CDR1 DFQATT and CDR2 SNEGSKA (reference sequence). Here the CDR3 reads CSAREGGNTGELFF.

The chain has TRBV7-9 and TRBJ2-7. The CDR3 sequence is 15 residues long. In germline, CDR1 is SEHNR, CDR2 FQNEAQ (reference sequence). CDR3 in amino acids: CASSVGTSWAYEQYF.

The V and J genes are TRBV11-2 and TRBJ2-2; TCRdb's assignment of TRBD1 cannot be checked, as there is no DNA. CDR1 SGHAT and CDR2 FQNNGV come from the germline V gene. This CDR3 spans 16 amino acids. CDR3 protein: CASSFSDISLPGELFF.

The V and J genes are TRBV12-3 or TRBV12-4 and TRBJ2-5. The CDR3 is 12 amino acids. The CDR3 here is CASSTLGKTQYF.

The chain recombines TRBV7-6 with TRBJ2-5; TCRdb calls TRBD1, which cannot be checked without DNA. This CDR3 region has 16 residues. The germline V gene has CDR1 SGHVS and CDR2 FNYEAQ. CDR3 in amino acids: CASSRPGQRGQETQYF.

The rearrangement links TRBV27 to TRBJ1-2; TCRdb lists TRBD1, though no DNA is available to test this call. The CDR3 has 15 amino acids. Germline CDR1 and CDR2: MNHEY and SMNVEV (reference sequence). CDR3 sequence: CASRSLDSWGYGYTF.

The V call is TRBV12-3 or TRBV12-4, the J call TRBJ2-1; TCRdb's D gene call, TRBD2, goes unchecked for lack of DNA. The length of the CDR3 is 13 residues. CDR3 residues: CASGLPSGDEQFF.

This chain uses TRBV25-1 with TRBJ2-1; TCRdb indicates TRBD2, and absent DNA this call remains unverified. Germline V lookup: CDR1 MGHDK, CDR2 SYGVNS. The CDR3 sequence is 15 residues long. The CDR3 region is CASSDSSGLNREQFF.

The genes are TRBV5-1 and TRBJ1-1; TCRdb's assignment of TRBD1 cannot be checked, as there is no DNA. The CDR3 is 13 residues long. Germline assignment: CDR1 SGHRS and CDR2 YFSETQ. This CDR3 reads CASSTRGDTEAFF.